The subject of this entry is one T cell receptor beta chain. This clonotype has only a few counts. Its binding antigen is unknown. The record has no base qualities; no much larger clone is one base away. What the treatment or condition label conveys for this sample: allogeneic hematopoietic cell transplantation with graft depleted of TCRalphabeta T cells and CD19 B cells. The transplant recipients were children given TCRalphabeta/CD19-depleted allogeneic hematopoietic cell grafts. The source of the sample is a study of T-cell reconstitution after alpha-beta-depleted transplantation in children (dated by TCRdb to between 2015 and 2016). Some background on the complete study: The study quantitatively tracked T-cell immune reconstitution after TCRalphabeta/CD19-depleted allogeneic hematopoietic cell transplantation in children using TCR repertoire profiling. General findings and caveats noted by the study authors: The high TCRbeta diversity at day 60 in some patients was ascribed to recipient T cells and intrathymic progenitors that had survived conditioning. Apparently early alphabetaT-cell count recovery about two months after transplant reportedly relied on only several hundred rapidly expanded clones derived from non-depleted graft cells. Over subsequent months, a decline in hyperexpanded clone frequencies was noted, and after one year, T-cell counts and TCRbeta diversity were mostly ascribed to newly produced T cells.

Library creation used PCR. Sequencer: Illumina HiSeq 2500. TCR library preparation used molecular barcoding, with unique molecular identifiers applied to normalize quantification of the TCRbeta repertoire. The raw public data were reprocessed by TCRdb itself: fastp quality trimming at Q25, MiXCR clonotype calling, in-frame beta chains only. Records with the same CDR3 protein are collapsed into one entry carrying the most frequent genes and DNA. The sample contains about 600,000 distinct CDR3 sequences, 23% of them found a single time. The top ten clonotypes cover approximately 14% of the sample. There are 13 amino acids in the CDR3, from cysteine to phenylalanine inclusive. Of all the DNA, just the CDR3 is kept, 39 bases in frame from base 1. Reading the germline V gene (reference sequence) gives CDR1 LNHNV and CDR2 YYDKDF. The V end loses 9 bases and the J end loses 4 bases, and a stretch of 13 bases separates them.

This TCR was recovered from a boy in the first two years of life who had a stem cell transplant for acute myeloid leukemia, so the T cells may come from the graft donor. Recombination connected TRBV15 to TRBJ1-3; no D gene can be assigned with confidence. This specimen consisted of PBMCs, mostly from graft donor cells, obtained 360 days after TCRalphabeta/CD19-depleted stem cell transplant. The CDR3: CATRRGVGNTIYF. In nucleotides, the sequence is TGTGCCACGAGGCGCGGCGTCGGAAACACCATATATTTT.